This entry concerns a single T cell receptor beta chain. This entry is derived from a study of blood T cell repertoires in COVID-19. Study details: There were acute and convalescent COVID-19 samples, and they came from the United States, Italy and Spain.

Per the study methods: The authors estimated nucleated cell counts from reference gene primer amplification. Method: immunoSEQ multiplex PCR; TCRdb's copy keeps in-frame clones and lacks some. V, J and clone size are taken as reported in that table, and D and trimming were inferred from the DNA itself. The table lists 250,000 to 350,000 clones, more than 65% of them singletons. What was sequenced was peripheral blood. The origin of this receptor is a person between 65 and 79 years old with COVID-19, enrolled during active disease.

CDR3 protein: CASRYAGRREAFF. The DNA of the CDR3 is TGTGCCAGCAGATATGCGGGCAGGCGAGAAGCTTTCTTT. The rearrangement links TRBV28 to TRBJ1-1; D gene ambiguous. CDR1 is MDHEN and CDR2 is SYDVKM in the germline V gene. This CDR3 has 13 amino acids. V was trimmed by 6 bases and J by 8 bases, leaving 16 bases between them.